Presented here are 4 T cell receptor beta chains from one specimen sequenced in a study of control samples from healthy donors and cancer patients. The method was immunoSEQ multiplex PCR; TCRdb's version includes in-frame clones alone and lacks a portion of them. The sample includes about 270,000 clones, approximately 80% of them seen just once. Source material: PBMCs. Receptor source: a woman aged 60-75 years with lung cancer.

The rearrangement uses TRBV3-1 (or the pseudogene TRBV3-2) and TRBJ2-1; no definite D call. CDR1 and CDR2 from the germline V gene are LGHDT and YNNKEL (reference sequence). The CDR3 runs 14 residues. V lost 1 base to trimming and J lost 4 bases, with 8 bases between them. The CDR3 here is CASSQGASYNEQFF. The CDR3 bases are TGTGCCAGCAGCCAAGGGGCCAGTTACAATGAGCAGTTCTTC.

The chain uses TRBV6-5 and TRBJ1-6; no clear D. The CDR3 has 12 residues. V was pared by 6 bases and J by 3 bases, with 3 bases between. Germline lookup yields CDR1 MNHEY and CDR2 SVGAGI. The CDR3 bases are TGTGCCAGCAGGGACTATAATTCACCCCTCCACTTT. Translated: CASRDYNSPLHF.

This chain uses TRBV28 with TRBJ2-2, with 7 bases matching TRBD2. This CDR3 has 13 residues. The germline gives CDR1 MDHEN, CDR2 SYDVKM. The ends lost 7 bases at V and 4 bases at J; junction bases unmatched: 3. The CDR3 protein is CASNRGVTGELFF. The CDR3 coding sequence is TGTGCCAGCAATCGGGGGGTCACCGGGGAGCTGTTTTTT.

This chain connects TRBV10-3 to TRBJ1-4, with a tentative D call TRBD1 (5 bases). Germline V lookup: CDR1 ENHRY, CDR2 SYGVKD. Trimming removed 4 bases from V and 8 bases from J, with 11 bases in between. The CDR3 extends over 13 amino acids. CDR3 sequence reads: CAISGNGGEKLFF. In nucleotides, the CDR3 is TGTGCCATCAGTGGAAACGGGGGGGAAAAACTGTTTTTT.